Following are 23 T cell receptor beta chains from one sample sequenced in a study of CD4 and CD8 cells across lung adenocarcinoma regions (dated by TCRdb to 2016 to 2019). Library prep was done by PCR. The sequencing machine was a HiSeq X Ten. In-frame beta chains were kept once TCRdb had trimmed the public reads at Q25 with fastp and called clones with MiXCR. Each record represents a unique CDR3 protein, reported with the most common genes and DNA among its rows. This sample gives almost 7,000 distinct CDR3 sequences in total; around 50% of them show up just once. Jointly, the top ten make up approximately 46% of the sample. The sequencing sample was made of CD8+ T cells from the center of a lung tumor. According to the study, the label for this sample's cell subset or site signals: tumor center region. These receptors were obtained from a male donor with lung adenocarcinoma. The CD4 and CD8 labels of this study may be unreliable.

J is TRBJ1-1 and V is TRBV6-4; 10 bases are a match to TRBD1. V dropped 6 bases and J dropped 7; count of bases not matched to a gene: 8. CDR3 length: 14 amino acids. CDR1 MRHNA and CDR2 SNTAGT come from the germline V gene. The CDR3 loop is CASRGDRGTGEAFF. DNA of the CDR3: TGTGCCAGCAGAGGGGACAGGGGAACGGGTGAAGCTTTCTTT.

Of note for this clonotype: One junction end does not reproduce the germline sequence, and a read error may be involved. The rearrangement uses TRBV6-1 and TRBJ2-3; the D gene is possibly TRBD2 (6 bases). The CDR3 consists of 16 residues. Germline CDR1 is MNHNS and CDR2 is SASEGT. CDR3 in amino acids: CASSEAGLGGENTQYF. The CDR3 bases are TGTGCCAGCAGTGAAGCGGGGCTGGGAGGCGAAAACACGCAGTACTTT.

This clonotype has at least ten counts. This chain links TRBV6-1 with TRBJ2-1, with D maybe TRBD2 (6 bases). The J call may be faulty, since TRBJ2-5 better matches the DNA end. The CDR3 runs 13 residues. Looked up from germline, CDR1 is MNHNS and CDR2 is SASEGT. This chain's CDR3 is CASSEREQETQYF. The CDR3 DNA reads TGTGCCAGCAGTGAACGGGAGCAAGAGACCCAGTACTTC.

This sequence joins TRBV6-1 and TRBJ1-1; 7 nucleotides align to TRBD1. J gave up 1 base and V 5 bases, and 4 bases lay outside the gene matches. The CDR3 totals 14 residues. CDR1 is MNHNS, CDR2 SASEGT, per germline. For the CDR3, the DNA is TGTGCCAGCAGTAGGGGGACAGCGAACACTGAAGCTTTCTTT. Amino acids: CASSRGTANTEAFF.

This clonotype was seen ten or more times. V gene TRBV7-6 combines with J gene TRBJ2-5, with D perhaps being TRBD1 or TRBD2 (5 bases each). V lost 3 bases and J lost 3, with 8 bases in between. CDR3 size: 13 residues. Germline CDR1 reads SGHVS; CDR2 reads FNYEAQ. The CDR3, as DNA: TGTGCCAGCAGCTTTGGGACGGAAGAGACCCAGTACTTC. Encoded protein: CASSFGTEETQYF.

This clonotype was seen a handful of times. Just one base apart from a much larger clone, this may be a read error. The rearrangement joins TRBV6-1 to TRBJ2-1; a weak D match, TRBD1 (5 bases). The J call is in doubt because the DNA end fits TRBJ2-7 better. Germline assignment: CDR1 MNHNS and CDR2 SASEGT. The CDR3 is 14 residues long. CDR3 sequence reads: CASRDSSSYNEQYF. The DNA for the CDR3 is TGTGCCAGCAGAGACAGTAGCTCCTACAATGAGCAGTACTTC.

The rearrangement uses TRBV5-1 and TRBJ2-2; 9 bases align to TRBD2. The ends lost 0 bases at V and 0 bases at J; junction bases unmatched: 3. There are 17 residues in the CDR3. CDR1 is SGHRS, CDR2 YFSETQ, per germline. CDR3 nucleotides: TGCGCCAGCAGCTTGGCTCTAGCGGGAACGAACACCGGGGAGCTGTTTTTT. This sequence encodes CASSLALAGTNTGELFF. The variable domain in full, with the rest retrieved from reference TRBV5-1 and TRBJ2-2, is KAGVTQTPRYLIKTRGQQVTLSCSPISGHRSVSWYQQTPGQGLQFLFEYFSETQRNKGNFPGRFSGRQFSNSRSEMNVSTLELGDSALYLCASSLALAGTNTGELFFGEGSRLTVL.

The chain joins TRBV10-3 to TRBJ2-3; TRBD1 agrees at 9 bases. After removal of 9 bases from V and 4 bases from J, the junction contained 5 bases not matched to a gene. The CDR3 extends over 13 amino acids. Per germline, CDR1 ENHRY and CDR2 SYGVKD. The DNA for the CDR3 is TGTGCCATTATGGACAGGGGCCCAGATACGCAGTATTTT. Its protein is CAIMDRGPDTQYF.

The chain has TRBV6-2 or TRBV6-3 and TRBJ2-3; D is perhaps TRBD2 (5 bases). Deletions cut 5 bases from V and 3 bases from J, with 12 bases between. The germline V gene encodes CDR1 MNHEY and CDR2 SVGEGT. This CDR3 is built from 14 residues. The CDR3 sequence is CASSSGPETDTQYF. The CDR3 nucleotides read TGTGCCAGCAGTAGCGGACCGGAGACAGATACGCAGTATTTT.

This chain connects TRBV11-1 to TRBJ2-1, with D uncertain. The V end was cut by 5 bases, the J end by 0 bases, with 14 bases between. CDR1 and CDR2 from the germline V gene are SGHAT and FQDESV (reference sequence). CDR3 length equals 16 residues. The CDR3 coding sequence is TGTGCCAGCAGCCCAACCTCAGGTAGCTCCTACAATGAGCAGTTCTTC. It translates to CASSPTSGSSYNEQFF.

This clonotype was detected only once. The junction does not match germline at one end; this may be a read error. V is TRBV6-1 and J is TRBJ2-3; TRBD2 is a possible D gene (7 bases). Germline CDR1 reads MNHNS; CDR2 reads SASEGT. CDR3 length: 15 amino acids. The CDR3 loop is CASGRGGGDQDTQYF. The CDR3 DNA sequence: TGTGCCAGCGGAAGGGGGGGGGGGGACCAAGATACGCAGTATTTC.

The rearrangement joins TRBV7-6 to TRBJ2-3; D is perhaps TRBD1 (7 bases). Trimming removed 7 bases at V and 5 bases at J, with 16 bases between. The CDR3 is 14 residues long. Germline V gene sequence: CDR1 SGHVS, CDR2 FNYEAQ. The CDR3 region has the DNA TGTGCCAGCAATAGGGGGCCTAGCGAAGATACGCAGTATTTT. Translation: CASNRGPSEDTQYF.

CDR3 DNA sequence: TGTGCCAGCGCCGACCAACCCCTCGGGGCCGTCGCCGGGGAGCTGTTTTTT. Amino acids: CASADQPLGAVAGELFF. The V and J genes are TRBV6-4 and TRBJ2-2; D may match TRBD1 or TRBD2 (5 bases each). The CDR3 has 17 residues. The germline V gene has CDR1 MRHNA and CDR2 SNTAGT. V dropped 8 bases and J dropped 6 bases, with 25 bases sitting between them.

This clonotype turned up a few times. The rearrangement links TRBV11-2 to TRBJ2-6; no firm D call. The CDR3 contains 16 residues. Germline CDR1 SGHAT, CDR2 FQNNGV. V dropped 4 bases and J dropped 0 bases, with 10 bases sitting between them. This CDR3 reads CASSSWGVSGANVLTF. The DNA for the CDR3 is TGTGCCAGCAGCTCATGGGGTGTCTCTGGGGCCAACGTCCTGACTTTC.

Regarding this clonotype: At one of its ends the junction is not consistent with the germline gene, which may arise from a read error. The gene calls are TRBV5-1 and TRBJ2-3, with a weak D call TRBD2 (5 bases). The CDR3 length is 15 residues. Germline V gene lookup returns CDR1 SGHRS and CDR2 YFSETQ. The CDR3 DNA is TGCGCCAGCACTTCGGTGGCGGGTGCCAAAGACACGCAGTACTTT. The encoded protein is CASTSVAGAKDTQYF.

This clonotype was observed a handful of times. The J gene is TRBJ2-3, the V gene TRBV27; D is ambiguous. V shed 5 bases and J shed 3 bases, with 12 bases lying between them. Per the germline V gene, CDR1 is MNHEY and CDR2 is SMNVEV (reference sequence). The CDR3 extends over 14 amino acids. The CDR3 sequence is CASSTRGRTDTQYF. The CDR3 DNA sequence: TGTGCCAGCAGTACCCGCGGTCGGACAGATACGCAGTATTTT.

This clonotype was seen at least ten times. A much bigger clone sits one base away, suggesting this may be a read error. The chain links TRBV6-5 to TRBJ2-1, with D possibly called TRBD1 or TRBD2 (6 bases each). CDR1 MNHEY and CDR2 SVGAGI come from the germline V gene. This CDR3 is built from 12 residues. V dropped 8 bases and J dropped 10 bases, with 15 bases sitting between them. CDR3 bases: TGTGCCAGCGTTGGGGGGCTGGGCGAGCAGTTCTTC. This codes for CASVGGLGEQFF.

J is TRBJ1-2 and V is TRBV6-1; TRBD1 matches at 9 bases. CDR1 and CDR2 (germline): MNHNS, SASEGT. The CDR3 contains 14 residues. V shed 5 bases, J shed 3 bases, and the junction held 4 bases outside the gene matches. This CDR3 is CASSLGQGHYGYTF. The CDR3 DNA reads TGTGCCAGCAGTCTCGGACAGGGGCACTATGGCTACACCTTC.

Ten or more counts support this clonotype. The chain couples TRBV5-1 to TRBJ2-1, with D possibly being TRBD2 (6 bases). CDR1 SGHRS and CDR2 YFSETQ come from the germline V gene. The CDR3 consists of 15 residues. V dropped 3 bases and J dropped 0 bases, with 10 bases sitting between them. The CDR3 region is CASSSGGTSYNEQFF. The CDR3 nucleotides are TGCGCCAGCAGCTCTGGGGGGACCTCCTACAATGAGCAGTTCTTC.

With respect to this clonotype: Since the CDR3 does not end with the conserved phenylalanine or tryptophan, this likely comes from a read error. The limits of the CDR3 on the DNA are not certain, so only TCRdb's listed CDR3 is given. The chain employs TRBV3-1 and TRBJ2-6; the DNA was not compared with TRBD1, the D call given in the table. Germline V gene lookup returns CDR1 LGHDT and CDR2 YNNKEL (reference sequence). The CDR3 length equals 16 residues, ends included. The CDR3 sequence is CASSQGVDAREQYFGA.

The V call is TRBV27, the J call TRBJ2-1; TRBD2 matches at 13 bases. Germline loops: CDR1 MNHEY, CDR2 SMNVEV (reference sequence). The junction had 12 bases not matched to a gene; V was cut back by 7 bases and J by 6 bases. This CDR3 spans 17 amino acids. The CDR3 spells CASKGLPGLAGINEQFF. The CDR3 nucleotides are TGTGCCAGCAAAGGGCTACCGGGACTAGCGGGAATCAATGAGCAGTTCTTC.

This clonotype is termed medium-sized. J is TRBJ2-1 and V is TRBV27, with 7 bases fitting TRBD1. The J call may be incorrect, as the DNA end agrees better with TRBJ2-7. The CDR3 loop spans 13 amino acids. Germline CDR1 and CDR2: MNHEY and SMNVEV (reference sequence). CDR3 amino acids: CASKGGPSYEQYF. CDR3 in DNA: TGTGCCAGTAAAGGGGGCCCCTCCTACGAGCAGTACTTC.

The rearrangement joins TRBV6-5 to TRBJ2-1, with D uncertain. CDR3 length: 14 amino acids. Per germline, CDR1 MNHEY and CDR2 SVGAGI. V shed 2 bases and J shed 6 bases, with 11 bases lying between them. CDR3 amino acids: CASSYHHGPNEQFF. The DNA for the CDR3 is TGTGCCAGCAGTTACCATCATGGGCCCAATGAGCAGTTCTTC.